Following are 22 T cell receptor beta chains from one sample sequenced in a study of T cell responses to AZD1222 COVID-19 vaccine. Using immunoSEQ multiplex PCR, the repertoire was profiled, and TCRdb retains in-frame clones only, with some absent. Seen here are 120,000 to 150,000 clones, around nine tenths observed once, and the top ten hold roughly 2.9%. The sequencing used peripheral blood, collected on day 0 of MenACWY control vaccination. These receptors all come from an adult in good health.

This rearrangement joins TRBV7-6 to TRBJ1-6; D might be TRBD1 (6 bases). Germline CDR1 reads SGHVS; CDR2 reads FNYEAQ. Trimming removed 5 bases at V and 9 bases at J, with 14 bases between. The CDR3 runs 14 residues. The CDR3 here is CASSPQGEGSPLHF. In DNA, the CDR3 is TGTGCCAGCAGCCCACAGGGCGAGGGTTCACCCCTCCACTTT.

This chain's CDR3 is CASRRHPTTHLYEQYF. CDR3 nucleotides: TGTGCCAGCAGACGACATCCGACTACACACCTTTACGAGCAGTACTTC. The genes are TRBV5-6 and TRBJ2-7; tentative D call: TRBD2 (5 bases). With 5 bases removed from V and 4 bases from J, the gap between germline ends came to 22 bases. Germline loops: CDR1 SGHDT, CDR2 YYEEEE. There are 16 residues in the CDR3.

The genes are TRBV27 and TRBJ1-2, with TRBD1 matching over 7 bases. Trimming removed 3 bases from V and 6 bases from J; junction bases left unmatched: 13. CDR3 length equals 16 residues. Germline V CDR1 and CDR2: MNHEY, SMNVEV (reference sequence). This chain's CDR3 is CASSLDYLTGRDGYTF. The CDR3 DNA reads as TGTGCCAGCAGTTTGGATTACTTGACAGGGAGGGATGGCTACACCTTC.

V usage is TRBV30 and J usage is TRBJ1-4, with no clear D. The length of the CDR3 is 12 residues. The V and J ends lost 8 bases and 7 bases respectively, with 14 bases between them. The germline CDR1 and CDR2 sequences are GTSNPN and SVGIG (reference sequence). Written as DNA, the CDR3 is TGTGCCCTGCAGAGGGAGGGTGAAAAACTGTTTTTT. It specifies CALQREGEKLFF.

The chain carries TRBV27 and TRBJ2-2; D tentatively reads TRBD1 or TRBD2 (6 bases each). The ends were cut back, 6 bases at V and 5 bases at J, with 13 bases in the middle. CDR1 is MNHEY, CDR2 SMNVEV, per germline (reference sequence). CDR3 size: 14 residues. CDR3 nucleotides: TGTGCCAGCAGCCGAGGGGGGATGACCGGGGAGCTGTTTTTT. It codes for CASSRGGMTGELFF.

A single count supports this clone. The V call is TRBV7-2, the J call TRBJ1-1; maybe TRBD1 (5 bases). Per the germline V gene, CDR1 is SGHTA and CDR2 is FQGNSA. V was trimmed by 5 bases and J by 10 bases, leaving 17 bases between them. The CDR3 consists of 13 residues. The CDR3 DNA reads as TGTGCCAGCAGCCCCAGGGACCCTGAAGTAGCTTTCTTT. This codes for CASSPRDPEVAFF.

CDR3 DNA sequence: TGTGCCAGCAGGCAGGGCACAGTTGGGGGCTCTGGAAACACCATATATTTT. Translating it yields CASRQGTVGGSGNTIYF. The chain recombines TRBV11-2 with TRBJ1-3; TRBD1 is a possible D gene (5 bases). The CDR3 sequence is 17 residues long. Trimming removed 6 bases from V and 0 bases from J, with 18 bases in between. Germline V gene sequence: CDR1 SGHAT, CDR2 FQNNGV.

CDR3 sequence reads: CASSLGMGVEQYF. The CDR3 DNA reads as TGTGCCAGCAGTTTGGGTATGGGGGTCGAGCAGTACTTC. V and J are TRBV27 and TRBJ2-7; D is possibly TRBD1 or TRBD2 (5 bases each). Trimming shortened V by 3 bases and J by 6 bases, and 12 bases separated the two germline ends. The CDR3 runs to 13 residues. Germline CDR1 is MNHEY and CDR2 is SMNVEV (reference sequence).

This clone was seen a single time. The V gene is TRBV9, the J gene TRBJ1-6; perhaps TRBD1 as D (5 bases). V dropped 1 base and J dropped 0 bases, with 8 bases sitting between them. The CDR3 totals 16 residues. Germline V CDR1 and CDR2: SGDLS, YYNGEE. The CDR3 loop reads CASSVYDSSYNSPLHF. The DNA for the CDR3 is TGTGCCAGCAGCGTATATGACAGCTCCTATAATTCACCCCTCCACTTT.

The chain couples TRBV2 to TRBJ2-2; possibly TRBD1 for D (5 bases). This CDR3 is 15 amino acids long. V dropped 5 bases and J dropped 1 base, with 11 bases sitting between them. Germline CDR1 reads SNHLY; CDR2 reads FYNNEI. Here the CDR3 DNA reads TGTGCCAGCAGTCTCGAAGGGGTGAACACCGGGGAGCTGTTTTTT. Translation gives CASSLEGVNTGELFF.

The chain joins TRBV9 to TRBJ2-3; 12 bases line up with TRBD2. The CDR3 spans 17 residues. V dropped 0 bases and J dropped 1; count of bases not matched to a gene: 3. CDR1 and CDR2 from the germline V gene are SGDLS and YYNGEE. CDR3 DNA: TGTGCCAGCAGCGTAGATGCTAGCGGGGGGGGCACAGATACGCAGTATTTT. Translated, it gives CASSVDASGGGTDTQYF.

The rearrangement uses TRBV24-1 and TRBJ1-5; possibly TRBD1 for D (6 bases). The CDR3 spans 15 residues. Germline V gene sequence: CDR1 KGHDR, CDR2 SFDVKD. V lost 3 bases to trimming and J lost 0 bases, with 8 bases between them. CDR3 bases: TGTGCCACCAGTGATGGAGGGGGTAGCAATCAGCCCCAGCATTTT. The encoded protein is CATSDGGGSNQPQHF.

The rearrangement joins TRBV5-4 to TRBJ1-4, with TRBD1 matching over 7 bases. The CDR3 spans 15 residues. Unmatched junction bases numbered 10, after V lost 3 bases and J lost 8 bases. Germline V gene data show CDR1 as SGHNT and CDR2 as YYREEE (reference sequence). The chain's CDR3 is CASSSQGGTEEKLFF. CDR3 DNA sequence: TGTGCCAGCAGCTCCCAGGGGGGGACGGAAGAAAAACTGTTTTTT.

The chain is built from TRBV7-2 and TRBJ2-7; 11 bases line up with TRBD2. J gave up 6 bases and V 1 base, and 5 bases lay outside the gene matches. The CDR3 runs 15 residues. The V gene's germline CDR1 is SGHTA and CDR2 FQGNSA. This CDR3 is CASSLDIAGGREQYF. The CDR3 DNA is TGTGCCAGCAGCTTAGACATAGCGGGAGGGCGCGAGCAGTACTTC.

The chain employs TRBV4-2 and TRBJ2-1; tentatively, D is TRBD1 or TRBD2 (5 bases each). The CDR3 spans 16 residues. Looked up from germline, CDR1 is LGHNA and CDR2 is YNFKEQ. V was pared by 0 bases and J by 4 bases, with 13 bases between. The CDR3 is CASSQEGRPFYNEQFF. The CDR3 bases are TGTGCCAGCAGCCAAGAGGGACGGCCCTTTTACAATGAGCAGTTCTTC.

V gene TRBV6-5 combines with J gene TRBJ1-2; D not certain. The length of the CDR3 is 15 residues. The V gene's germline CDR1 is MNHEY and CDR2 SVGAGI. Trimming pared 0 bases from V and 0 bases from J, leaving 8 bases between. CDR3 DNA sequence: TGTGCCAGCAGTTACTCGCGGGCTTCTAACTATGGCTACACCTTC. Translated, it gives CASSYSRASNYGYTF.

This chain joins TRBV6-5 and TRBJ1-4; 8 bases agree with TRBD1. This CDR3 has 15 residues. The germline V gene has CDR1 MNHEY and CDR2 SVGAGI. V was pared by 2 bases and J by 7 bases, with 6 bases of the junction left unmatched. CDR3 region: CASSYGQGGSEKLFF. The DNA of the CDR3 is TGTGCCAGCAGTTACGGACAGGGCGGTAGTGAAAAACTGTTTTTT.

The chain recombines TRBV11-2 with TRBJ1-3; D ambiguous. This CDR3 region has 19 residues. The germline gives CDR1 SGHAT, CDR2 FQNNGV. Between the trimmed V and J ends, which lost 7 bases and 0 bases, there was a span of 25 bases. The CDR3 region is CASTREPTRVLSSGNTIYF. In nucleotides, the CDR3 is TGTGCCAGCACCCGCGAACCTACCAGAGTTTTGAGCTCTGGAAACACCATATATTTT.

CDR3 amino acids: CASSEAGTLGGYTF. The CDR3 DNA is TGTGCCAGCAGTGAGGCGGGCACCCTCGGGGGCTACACCTTC. The J gene is TRBJ1-2, the V gene TRBV2, with D unclear. The CDR3 spans 14 residues. The germline CDR1 and CDR2 sequences are SNHLY and FYNNEI. V gave up 3 bases and J gave up 8 bases, with 16 bases separating them.

The chain couples TRBV5-6 to TRBJ1-5; D unclear. The CDR3 sequence is 14 residues long. Germline assignment: CDR1 SGHDT and CDR2 YYEEEE. The ends were cut back, 0 bases at V and 3 bases at J, with 7 bases in the middle. CDR3 coding DNA: TGTGCCAGCAGCTTGGGGCCGTCCAATCAGCCCCAGCATTTT. It specifies CASSLGPSNQPQHF.

This clone was detected only once. The chain combines TRBV5-4 with TRBJ1-4; D uncertain. CDR1 and CDR2 (germline): SGHNT, YYREEE (reference sequence). The CDR3 runs 15 residues. Trimming left V 0 bases short and J 4 bases short, with 10 bases between. Written as DNA, the CDR3 is TGTGCCAGCAGCTTGGCCTCACAGAATAATGAAAAACTGTTTTTT. Residues: CASSLASQNNEKLFF. Based on the CDR3 plus reference TRBV5-4 and TRBJ1-4, the full variable domain is ETGVTQSPTHLIKTRGQQVTLRCSSQSGHNTVSWYQQALGQGPQFIFQYYREEENGRGNFPPRFSGLQFPNYSSELNVNALELDDSALYLCASSLASQNNEKLFFGSGTQLSVL.

This clone was detected once. The chain carries TRBV30 and TRBJ2-1; D gene unclear. The germline V gene encodes CDR1 GTSNPN and CDR2 SVGIG (reference sequence). The CDR3 length is 12 residues. Trimming removed 2 bases from V and 9 bases from J, with 11 bases in between. The CDR3 loop reads CAWSPRGFEQFF. The CDR3 DNA is TGTGCCTGGAGTCCCAGAGGTTTTGAGCAGTTCTTC.